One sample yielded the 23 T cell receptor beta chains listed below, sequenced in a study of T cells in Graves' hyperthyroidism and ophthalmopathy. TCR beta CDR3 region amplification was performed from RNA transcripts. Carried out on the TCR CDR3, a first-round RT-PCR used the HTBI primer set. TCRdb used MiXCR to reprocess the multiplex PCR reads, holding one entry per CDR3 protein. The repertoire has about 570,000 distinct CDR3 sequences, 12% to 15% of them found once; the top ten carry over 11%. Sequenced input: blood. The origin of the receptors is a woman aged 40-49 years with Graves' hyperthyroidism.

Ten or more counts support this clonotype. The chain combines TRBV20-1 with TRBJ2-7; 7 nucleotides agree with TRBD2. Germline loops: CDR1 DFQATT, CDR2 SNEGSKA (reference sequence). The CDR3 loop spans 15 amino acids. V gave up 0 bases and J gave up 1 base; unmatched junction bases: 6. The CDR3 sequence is CSAREAGLRSYEQYF. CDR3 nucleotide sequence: TGCAGTGCTAGAGAAGCGGGACTTAGGTCCTACGAGCAGTACTTC.

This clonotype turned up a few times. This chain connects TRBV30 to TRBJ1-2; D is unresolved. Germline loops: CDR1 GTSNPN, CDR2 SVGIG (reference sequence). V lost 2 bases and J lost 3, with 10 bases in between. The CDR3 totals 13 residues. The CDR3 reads CAWSTLDYYGYTF. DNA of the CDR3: TGTGCCTGGAGTACCCTGGACTACTATGGCTACACCTTC.

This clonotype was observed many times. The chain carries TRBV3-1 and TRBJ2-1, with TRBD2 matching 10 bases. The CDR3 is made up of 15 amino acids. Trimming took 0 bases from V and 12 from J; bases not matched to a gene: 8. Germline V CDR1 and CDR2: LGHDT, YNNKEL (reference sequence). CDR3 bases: TGTGCCAGCAGCCAAGATCGGGCTAGCGGGAGAAGGCAGTTCTTC. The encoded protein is CASSQDRASGRRQFF.

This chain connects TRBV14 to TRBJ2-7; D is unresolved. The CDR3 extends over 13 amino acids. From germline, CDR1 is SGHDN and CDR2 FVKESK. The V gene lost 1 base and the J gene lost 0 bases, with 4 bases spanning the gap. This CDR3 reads CASSQAPSYEQYF. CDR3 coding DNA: TGTGCCAGCAGCCAAGCCCCCTCCTACGAGCAGTACTTC. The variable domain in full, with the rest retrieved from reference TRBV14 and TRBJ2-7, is EAGVTQFPSHSVIEKGQTVTLRCDPISGHDNLYWYRRVMGKEIKFLLHFVKESKQDESGMPNNRFLAERTGGTYSTLKVQPAELEDSGVYFCASSQAPSYEQYFGPGTRLTVT.

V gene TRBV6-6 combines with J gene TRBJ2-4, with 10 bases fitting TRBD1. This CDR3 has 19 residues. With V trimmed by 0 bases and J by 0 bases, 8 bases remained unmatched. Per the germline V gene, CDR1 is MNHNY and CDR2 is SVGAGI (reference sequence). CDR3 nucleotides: TGTGCCAGCAGTTACTCGAGCGGTGACAGGGGGCTAGCCAAAAACATTCAGTACTTC. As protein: CASSYSSGDRGLAKNIQYF.

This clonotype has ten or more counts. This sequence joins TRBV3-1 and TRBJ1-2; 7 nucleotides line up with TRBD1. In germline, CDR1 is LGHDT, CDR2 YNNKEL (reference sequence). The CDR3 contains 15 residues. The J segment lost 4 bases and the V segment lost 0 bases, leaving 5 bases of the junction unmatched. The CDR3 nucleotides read TGTGCCAGCAGCCAAGAAGGACAGGTCATCTATGGCTACACCTTC. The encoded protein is CASSQEGQVIYGYTF.

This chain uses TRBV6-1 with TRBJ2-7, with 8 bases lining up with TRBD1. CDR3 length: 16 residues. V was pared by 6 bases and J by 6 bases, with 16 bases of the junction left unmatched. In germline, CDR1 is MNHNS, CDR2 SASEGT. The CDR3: CASRLDRTGSFREQYF. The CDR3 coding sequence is TGTGCCAGCAGGCTAGACCGGACAGGGTCATTTCGCGAGCAGTACTTC.

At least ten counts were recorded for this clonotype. The CDR3 sequence is CASSVAPGAGNEQFF. The CDR3, as DNA: TGTGCCAGCAGCGTAGCCCCGGGAGCCGGAAATGAGCAGTTCTTC. The gene calls are TRBV9 and TRBJ2-1; a possible D gene is TRBD2 (6 bases). Trimming shortened V by 0 bases and J by 7 bases, and 14 bases separated the two germline ends. Germline V gives CDR1 SGDLS, CDR2 YYNGEE. This CDR3 is 15 amino acids long.

CDR3 DNA: TGCAGCCAACTCGGGCTAGCGGGAGAGAGGTACAATGAGCAGTTCTTC. Protein sequence: CSQLGLAGERYNEQFF. The chain has TRBV29-1 and TRBJ2-1; TRBD2 matches 10 bases. J gave up 4 bases and V 8 bases, and 14 bases lay outside the gene matches. The CDR3 spans 16 residues. Per the germline V gene, CDR1 is SQVTM and CDR2 is ANQGSEA.

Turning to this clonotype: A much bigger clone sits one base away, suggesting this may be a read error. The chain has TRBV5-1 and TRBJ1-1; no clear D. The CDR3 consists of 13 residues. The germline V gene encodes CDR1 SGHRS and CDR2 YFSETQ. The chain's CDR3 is CASSWEANAEAFF. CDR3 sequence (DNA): TGCGCCAGCAGTTGGGAGGCGAACGCTGAAGCTTTCTTT.

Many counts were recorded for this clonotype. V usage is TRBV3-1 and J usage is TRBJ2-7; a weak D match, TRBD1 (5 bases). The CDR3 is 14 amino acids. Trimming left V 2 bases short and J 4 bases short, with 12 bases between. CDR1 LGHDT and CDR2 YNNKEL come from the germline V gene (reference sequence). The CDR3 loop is CASSQMQGGYEQYF. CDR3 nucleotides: TGTGCCAGCAGCCAAATGCAGGGTGGTTACGAGCAGTACTTC.

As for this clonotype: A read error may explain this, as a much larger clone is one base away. CDR3 coding DNA: TGTACCAGCAGTCGCCGGGCCAATACTAACACTGAAGCTTTCTTT. Translated, it gives CTSSRRANTNTEAFF. This chain joins TRBV2 and TRBJ1-1, with D unresolved. The CDR3 covers 15 residues. In germline, CDR1 is SNHLY, CDR2 FYNNEI.

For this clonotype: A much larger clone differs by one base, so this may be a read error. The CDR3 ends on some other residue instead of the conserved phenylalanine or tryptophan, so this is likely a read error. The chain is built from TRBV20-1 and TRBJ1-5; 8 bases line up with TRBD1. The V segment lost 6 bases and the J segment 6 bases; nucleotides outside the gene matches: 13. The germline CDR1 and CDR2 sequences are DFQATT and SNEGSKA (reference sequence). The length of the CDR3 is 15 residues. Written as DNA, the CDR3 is TGCAGTGCCGGGCCAGGGGGCTTAATCGGTCAGCCCCAGCATCTT. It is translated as CSAGPGGLIGQPQHL.

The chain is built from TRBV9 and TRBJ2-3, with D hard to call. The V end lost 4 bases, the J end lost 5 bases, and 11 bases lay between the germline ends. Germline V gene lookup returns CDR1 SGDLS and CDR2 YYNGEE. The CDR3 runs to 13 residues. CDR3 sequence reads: CASSPRLRDTQYF. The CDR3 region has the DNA TGTGCCAGCAGCCCTCGTCTGAGAGATACGCAGTATTTT. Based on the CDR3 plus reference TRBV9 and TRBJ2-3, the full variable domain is DSGVTQTPKHLITATGQRVTLRCSPRSGDLSVYWYQQSLDQGLQFLIQYYNGEERAKGNILERFSAQQFPDLHSELNLSSLELGDSALYFCASSPRLRDTQYFGPGTRLTVL.

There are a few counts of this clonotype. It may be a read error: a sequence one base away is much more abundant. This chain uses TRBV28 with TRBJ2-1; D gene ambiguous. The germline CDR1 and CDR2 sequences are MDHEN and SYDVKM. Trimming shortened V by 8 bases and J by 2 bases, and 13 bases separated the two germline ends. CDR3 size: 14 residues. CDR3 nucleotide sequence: TGTGCCAGCGGTGGCCCGGCTACCTACAATGAGCAGTTCTTC. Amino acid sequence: CASGGPATYNEQFF. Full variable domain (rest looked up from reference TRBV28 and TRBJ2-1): DVKVTQSSRYLVKRTGEKVFLECVQDMDHENMFWYRQDPGLGLRLIYFSYDVKMKEKGDIPEGYSVSREKKERFSLILESASTNQTSMYLCASGGPATYNEQFFGPGTRLTVL.

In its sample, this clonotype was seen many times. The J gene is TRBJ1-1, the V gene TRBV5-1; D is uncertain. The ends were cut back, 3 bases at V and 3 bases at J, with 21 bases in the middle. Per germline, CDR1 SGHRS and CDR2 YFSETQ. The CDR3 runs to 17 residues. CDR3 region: CASSSFTRAVGDTEAFF. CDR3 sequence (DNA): TGCGCCAGCAGCTCCTTTACCCGGGCGGTTGGGGACACTGAAGCTTTCTTT.

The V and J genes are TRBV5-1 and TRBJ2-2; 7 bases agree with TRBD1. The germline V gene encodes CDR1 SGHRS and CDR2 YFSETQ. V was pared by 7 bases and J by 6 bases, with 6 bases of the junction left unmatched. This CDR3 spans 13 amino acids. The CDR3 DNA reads TGCGCCAGCCGCAAGACAGGGCCCGGGGAGCTGTTTTTT. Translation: CASRKTGPGELFF.

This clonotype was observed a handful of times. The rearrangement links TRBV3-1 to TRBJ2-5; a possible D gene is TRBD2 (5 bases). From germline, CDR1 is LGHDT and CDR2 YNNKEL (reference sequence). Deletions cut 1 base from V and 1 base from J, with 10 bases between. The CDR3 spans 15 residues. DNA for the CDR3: TGTGCCAGCAGCCAAGGGACTCACGCCCAAGAGACCCAGTACTTC. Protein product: CASSQGTHAQETQYF.

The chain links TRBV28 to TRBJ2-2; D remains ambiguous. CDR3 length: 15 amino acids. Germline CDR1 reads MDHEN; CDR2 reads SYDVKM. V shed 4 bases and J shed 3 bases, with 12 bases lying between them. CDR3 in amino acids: CASSSHIIYTGELFF. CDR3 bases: TGTGCCAGCAGTTCCCATATCATATACACCGGGGAGCTGTTTTTT.

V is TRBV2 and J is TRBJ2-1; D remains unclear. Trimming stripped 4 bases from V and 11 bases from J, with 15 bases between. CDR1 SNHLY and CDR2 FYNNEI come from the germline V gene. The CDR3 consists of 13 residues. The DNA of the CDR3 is TGTGCCAGCAGTGGATCGGACCGACTCCAGCAGTTCTTC. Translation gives CASSGSDRLQQFF.

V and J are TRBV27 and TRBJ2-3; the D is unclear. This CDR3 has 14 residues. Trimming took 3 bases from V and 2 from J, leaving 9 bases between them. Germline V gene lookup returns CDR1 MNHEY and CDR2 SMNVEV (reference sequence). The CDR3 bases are TGTGCCAGCAGTTTGGCCCCCCACACAGATACGCAGTATTTT. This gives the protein CASSLAPHTDTQYF.

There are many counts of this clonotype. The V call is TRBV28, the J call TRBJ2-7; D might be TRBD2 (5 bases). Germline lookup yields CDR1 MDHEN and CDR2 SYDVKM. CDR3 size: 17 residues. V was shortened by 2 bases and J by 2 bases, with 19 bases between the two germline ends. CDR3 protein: CASSLLTRESLTYEQYF. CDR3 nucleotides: TGTGCCAGCAGTTTACTTACTAGGGAGTCGCTAACCTACGAGCAGTACTTC. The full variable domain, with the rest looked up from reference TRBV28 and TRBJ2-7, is DVKVTQSSRYLVKRTGEKVFLECVQDMDHENMFWYRQDPGLGLRLIYFSYDVKMKEKGDIPEGYSVSREKKERFSLILESASTNQTSMYLCASSLLTRESLTYEQYFGPGTRLTVT.

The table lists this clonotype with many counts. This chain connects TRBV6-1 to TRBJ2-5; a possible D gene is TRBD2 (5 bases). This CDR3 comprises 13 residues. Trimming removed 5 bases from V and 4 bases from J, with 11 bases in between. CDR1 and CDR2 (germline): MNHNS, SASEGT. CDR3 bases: TGTGCCAGCAGTTTTGACTACTTAGAGACCCAGTACTTC. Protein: CASSFDYLETQYF.